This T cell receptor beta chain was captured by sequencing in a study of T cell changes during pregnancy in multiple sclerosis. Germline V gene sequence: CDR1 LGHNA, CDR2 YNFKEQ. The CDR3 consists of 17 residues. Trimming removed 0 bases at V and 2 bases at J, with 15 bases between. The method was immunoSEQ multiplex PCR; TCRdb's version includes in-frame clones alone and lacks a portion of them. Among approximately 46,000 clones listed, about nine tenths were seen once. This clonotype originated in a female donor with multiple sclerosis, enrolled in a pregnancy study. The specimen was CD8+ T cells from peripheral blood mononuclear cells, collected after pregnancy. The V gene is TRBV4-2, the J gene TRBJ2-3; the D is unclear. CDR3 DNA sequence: TGTGCCAGCAGCCAAGATACTTTAGACTTCGACACAGATACGCAGTATTTT. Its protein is CASSQDTLDFDTDTQYF.